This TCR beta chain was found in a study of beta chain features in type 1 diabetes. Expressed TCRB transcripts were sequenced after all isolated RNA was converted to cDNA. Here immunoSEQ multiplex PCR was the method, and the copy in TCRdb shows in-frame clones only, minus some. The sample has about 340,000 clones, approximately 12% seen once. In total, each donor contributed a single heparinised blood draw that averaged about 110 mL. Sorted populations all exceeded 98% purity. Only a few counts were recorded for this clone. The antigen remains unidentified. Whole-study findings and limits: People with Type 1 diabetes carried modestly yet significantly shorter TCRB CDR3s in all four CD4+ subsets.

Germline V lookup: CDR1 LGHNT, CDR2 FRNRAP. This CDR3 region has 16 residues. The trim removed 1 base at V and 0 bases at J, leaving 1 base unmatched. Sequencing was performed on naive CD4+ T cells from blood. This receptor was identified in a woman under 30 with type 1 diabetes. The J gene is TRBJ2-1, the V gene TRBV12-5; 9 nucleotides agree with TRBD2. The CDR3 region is CASGLALAGSYNEQFF. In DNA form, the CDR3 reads TGTGCTAGTGGTTTGGCACTAGCGGGCTCCTACAATGAGCAGTTCTTC. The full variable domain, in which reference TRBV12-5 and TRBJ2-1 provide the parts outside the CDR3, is DARVTQTPRHKVTEMGQEVTMRCQPILGHNTVFWYRQTMMQGLELLAYFRNRAPLDDSGMPKDRFSAEMPDATLATLKIQPSEPRDSAVYFCASGLALAGSYNEQFFGPGTRLTVL.